The 18 T cell receptor delta chains presented below share a single source sample, sequenced in a study of Vδ1+ human thymocytes. Sequences come from RNA converted to cDNA by reverse transcription. Multiplex PCR used pooled V-gene forward primers and a constant-region reverse primer to amplify CDR3s. TCRdb re-called clones from the multiplex PCR reads via CATT. The sample has about 55,000 delta-chain clones, more than 15% seen once. The antigens for these receptors are not known. Study findings and constraints: In the thymus, TRG and TRD repertoires looked highly polyclonal with Gaussian CDR3 lengths.

The specimen was Vdelta1+ gamma-delta thymocytes from the thymus. The subset is: FACS-sorted CD3+ TCRalphabeta- TCRVdelta1+ TCRVdelta2- thymocytes. Receptors were obtained from a boy under three years old who had congenital heart surgery.

This rearrangement joins TRDV1 to TRDJ1; D unclear. Per the germline V gene, CDR1 is TSWWSYY and CDR2 is QGS. CDR3 length: 17 amino acids. Trimming took off 0 bases at V and 3 bases at J, with 17 bases between the two ends. CDR3 DNA sequence: TGTGCTCTTGGGGAACTTGCGGGTTGGAACACGGCCGATAAACTCATCTTT. This sequence encodes CALGELAGWNTADKLIF.

The V and J genes are TRDV1 and TRDJ1, with TRDD3 matching over 7 bases. The ends lost 3 bases at V and 0 bases at J; junction bases unmatched: 25. The CDR3 spans 22 residues. CDR1 TSWWSYY and CDR2 QGS come from the germline V gene. This CDR3 reads CALGDLNIPLGGIMPYTDKLIF. The CDR3 DNA follows: TGTGCTCTTGGGGATCTTAACATCCCGCTCGGGGGGATCATGCCGTACACCGATAAACTCATCTTT.

The chain carries TRDV1 and TRDJ1; 10 nucleotides agree with TRDD3. The CDR3 spans 22 residues. Per germline, CDR1 TSWWSYY and CDR2 QGS. J gave up 0 bases and V 3 bases, and 22 bases lay outside the gene matches. In nucleotides, the CDR3 is TGTGCTCTTGGGGATCACGTTCACCCGTCCCGGGGGATACGACCGGACACCGATAAACTCATCTTT. This translates into CALGDHVHPSRGIRPDTDKLIF.

J is TRDJ1 and V is TRDV1, with 8 bases matching TRDD3. The V gene's germline CDR1 is TSWWSYY and CDR2 QGS. V shed 2 bases, J shed 0 bases, and the junction held 14 bases outside the gene matches. The CDR3 loop spans 19 amino acids. Written as DNA, the CDR3 is TGTGCTCTTGGGGAATGGCGAGCTGGGGGACCGGAGTACACCGATAAACTCATCTTT. It encodes CALGEWRAGGPEYTDKLIF.

There are a few counts of this clone. The chain links TRDV1 to TRDJ1; 10 bases fit TRDD3. V shed 4 bases and J 1 base; nucleotides not matched to a gene: 18. Germline CDR1 reads TSWWSYY; CDR2 reads QGS. The CDR3 totals 20 residues. The CDR3 spells CALGALPNWGICARTDKLIF. CDR3 bases: TGTGCTCTTGGGGCTCTTCCTAACTGGGGGATTTGCGCCCGCACCGATAAACTCATCTTT.

This clone was seen a handful of times. The J gene is TRDJ1, the V gene TRDV1; D unresolved. Looked up from germline, CDR1 is TSWWSYY and CDR2 is QGS. Trimming shortened V by 1 base and J by 0 bases, and 9 bases separated the two germline ends. This CDR3 is 15 amino acids long. CDR3 loop: CALGEPLDYTDKLIF. The DNA for the CDR3 is TGTGCTCTTGGGGAACCCCTAGACTACACCGATAAACTCATCTTT.

The chain couples TRDV1 to TRDJ1; 8 bases agree with TRDD3. This CDR3 is 21 amino acids long. V shed 2 bases, J shed 1 base, and the junction held 21 bases outside the gene matches. From germline, CDR1 is TSWWSYY and CDR2 QGS. The CDR3 coding sequence is TGTGCTCTTGGGGAATTAGTCCCACGCACTCGGTGGGGGATCCCCACCGATAAACTCATCTTT. It yields the protein CALGELVPRTRWGIPTDKLIF.

The rearrangement links TRDV1 to TRDJ1; unclear D gene. Germline V lookup: CDR1 TSWWSYY, CDR2 QGS. This CDR3 has 17 residues. Trimming shortened V by 1 base and J by 2 bases, and 17 bases separated the two germline ends. The CDR3 sequence is CALGEPRPDHLTDKLIF. CDR3 DNA sequence: TGTGCTCTTGGGGAACCTCGGCCTGATCATCTAACCGATAAACTCATCTTT.

This clone turned up a few times. The J gene is TRDJ1, the V gene TRDV1; TRDD3 agrees at 9 bases. V gave up 7 bases and J gave up 0 bases; unmatched junction bases: 33. Germline lookup yields CDR1 TSWWSYY and CDR2 QGS. The CDR3 has 24 amino acids. The CDR3 sequence: CALEDPGFPTGGPNRTPYTDKLIF. Here the CDR3 DNA reads TGTGCTCTTGAGGACCCCGGATTCCCGACTGGGGGACCTAACCGTACTCCGTACACCGATAAACTCATCTTT.

This clone was observed a few times. This chain uses TRDV1 with TRDJ1, with 11 bases aligning to TRDD3. V lost 2 bases and J lost 1; bases outside the gene matches: 3. In germline, CDR1 is TSWWSYY, CDR2 QGS. The CDR3 is 16 residues long. The CDR3 loop reads CALGEYWGIGTDKLIF. CDR3 DNA sequence: TGTGCTCTTGGGGAATACTGGGGGATAGGCACCGATAAACTCATCTTT.

The chain combines TRDV1 with TRDJ1; 13 nucleotides match TRDD3. The CDR3 is made up of 28 amino acids. With V trimmed by 1 base and J by 0 bases, 35 bases remained unmatched. From germline, CDR1 is TSWWSYY and CDR2 QGS. The CDR3 loop is CALGEHQPFLGSTGGYANVLLYTDKLIF. In DNA, the CDR3 is TGTGCTCTTGGGGAACACCAACCTTTCCTAGGAAGTACTGGGGGATACGCCAACGTTTTATTGTACACCGATAAACTCATCTTT.

As for this clone: At one end the junction does not follow the germline gene, possibly because of a read error. V is TRDV1 and J is TRDJ1, with 11 positions matching TRDD3. This CDR3 spans 17 amino acids. CDR1 and CDR2 from the germline V gene are TSWWSYY and QGS. The CDR3 nucleotides read TGTGCTCTTGGGGAAGACTGGGGGATAGGATGGACCGATAAACACATCTTT. Translating it yields CALGEDWGIGWTDKHIF.

This clone turned up a few times. J is TRDJ1 and V is TRDV1; D is tentatively TRDD2 or TRDD3 (7 bases each). Germline V gives CDR1 TSWWSYY, CDR2 QGS. This CDR3 region has 21 residues. Trimming pared 1 base from V and 0 bases from J, leaving 27 bases between. CDR3 in DNA: TGTGCTCTTGGGGAACGCGGCTTCCTAAGCCTGGGGGTTCCGTACACCGATAAACTCATCTTT. Translating it yields CALGERGFLSLGVPYTDKLIF.

There are a few counts of this clone. The chain is built from TRDV1 and TRDJ1; TRDD3 matches at 9 bases. The CDR3 contains 18 residues. In germline, CDR1 is TSWWSYY, CDR2 QGS. The junction had 12 bases not matched to a gene; V was cut back by 4 bases and J by 0 bases. The CDR3 loop is CALGGTRVLGEYTDKLIF. For the CDR3, the DNA is TGTGCTCTTGGGGGCACCAGGGTACTGGGGGAATACACCGATAAACTCATCTTT.

This clone was picked up a small number of times. This chain links TRDV1 with TRDJ1, with 12 bases matching TRDD3. With V trimmed by 3 bases and J by 5 bases, 4 bases remained unmatched. The germline V gene encodes CDR1 TSWWSYY and CDR2 QGS. The CDR3 extends over 15 amino acids. The CDR3 reads CALGDWGIRGDKLIF. CDR3 nucleotides: TGTGCTCTTGGGGACTGGGGGATACGTGGGGATAAACTCATCTTT.

The chain recombines TRDV1 with TRDJ1; 9 nucleotides agree with TRDD3. Germline values: CDR1 TSWWSYY, CDR2 QGS. Trimming took 0 bases from V and 5 from J; bases not matched to a gene: 13. The CDR3 runs 18 residues. The CDR3 DNA reads as TGTGCTCTTGGGGAACTCTGCTTGGGGGATATTAAAGGGGATAAACTCATCTTT. Its translation: CALGELCLGDIKGDKLIF.

The chain recombines TRDV2 with TRDJ1, with TRDD3 matching over 13 bases. The CDR3 is made up of 15 amino acids. Trimming took 9 bases from V and 4 from J; bases not matched to a gene: 10. Germline CDR1 is GEAIGNYY and CDR2 is EKD. CDR3 in amino acids: CARNWGIRTNDKLIF. CDR3 bases: TGTGCCCGGAACTGGGGGATACGCACCAACGATAAACTCATCTTT.

This rearrangement joins TRDV1 to TRDJ1; the D gene is possibly TRDD3 (7 bases). The germline V and J ends were trimmed by 0 bases and 0 bases, with 26 bases remaining between them. Per germline, CDR1 TSWWSYY and CDR2 QGS. The length of the CDR3 is 21 residues. This CDR3 is CALGELLLHALGPRYTDKLIF. The CDR3 nucleotides are TGTGCTCTTGGGGAACTCCTCCTACATGCACTGGGGCCGAGGTACACCGATAAACTCATCTTT.